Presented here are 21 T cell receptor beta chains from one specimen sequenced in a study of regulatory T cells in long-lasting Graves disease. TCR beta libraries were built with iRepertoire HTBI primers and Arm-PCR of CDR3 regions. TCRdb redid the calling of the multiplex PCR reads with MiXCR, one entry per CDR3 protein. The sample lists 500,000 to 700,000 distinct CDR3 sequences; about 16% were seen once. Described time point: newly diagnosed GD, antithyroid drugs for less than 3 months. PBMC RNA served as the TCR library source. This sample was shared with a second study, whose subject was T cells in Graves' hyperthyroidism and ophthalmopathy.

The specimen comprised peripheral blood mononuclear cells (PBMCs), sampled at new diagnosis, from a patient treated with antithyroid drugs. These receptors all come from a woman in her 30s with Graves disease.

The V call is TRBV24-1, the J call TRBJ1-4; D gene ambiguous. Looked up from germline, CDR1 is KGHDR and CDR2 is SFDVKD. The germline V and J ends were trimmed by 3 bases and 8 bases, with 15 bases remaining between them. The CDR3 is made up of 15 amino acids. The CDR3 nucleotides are TGTGCCACCAGTGATCCCAGGACGGGGAACGAAAAACTGTTTTTT. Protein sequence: CATSDPRTGNEKLFF.

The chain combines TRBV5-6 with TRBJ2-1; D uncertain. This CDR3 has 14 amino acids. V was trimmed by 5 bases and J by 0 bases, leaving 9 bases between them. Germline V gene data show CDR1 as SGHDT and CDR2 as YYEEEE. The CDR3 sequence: CASRPRSSYNEQFF. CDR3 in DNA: TGTGCCAGCAGGCCCAGAAGCTCCTACAATGAGCAGTTCTTC.

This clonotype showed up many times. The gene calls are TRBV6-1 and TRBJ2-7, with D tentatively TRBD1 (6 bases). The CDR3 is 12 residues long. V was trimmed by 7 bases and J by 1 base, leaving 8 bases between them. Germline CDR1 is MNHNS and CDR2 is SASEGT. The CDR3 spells CASTGVSYEQYF. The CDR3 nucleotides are TGTGCCAGCACAGGGGTTTCCTACGAGCAGTACTTC.

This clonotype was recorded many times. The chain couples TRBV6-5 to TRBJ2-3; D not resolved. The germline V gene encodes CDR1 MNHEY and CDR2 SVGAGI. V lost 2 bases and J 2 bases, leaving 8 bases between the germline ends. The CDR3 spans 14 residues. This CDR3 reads CASSYTSHTDTQYF. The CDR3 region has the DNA TGTGCCAGCAGTTACACGTCTCACACAGATACGCAGTATTTT.

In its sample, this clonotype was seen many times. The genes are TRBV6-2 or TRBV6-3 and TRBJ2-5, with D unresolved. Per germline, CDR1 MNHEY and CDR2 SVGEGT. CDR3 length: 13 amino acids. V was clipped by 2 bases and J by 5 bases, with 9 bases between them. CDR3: CASSYQHSETQYF. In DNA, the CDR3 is TGTGCCAGCAGTTACCAGCATTCGGAGACCCAGTACTTC.

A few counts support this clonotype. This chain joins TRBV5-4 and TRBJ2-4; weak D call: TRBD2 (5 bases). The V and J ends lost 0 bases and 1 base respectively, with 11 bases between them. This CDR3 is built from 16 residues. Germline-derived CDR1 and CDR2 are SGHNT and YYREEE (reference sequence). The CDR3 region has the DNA TGTGCCAGCAGCTTGGGAAGCGGCGTGGCCAAAAACATTCAGTACTTC. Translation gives CASSLGSGVAKNIQYF.

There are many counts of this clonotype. CDR3 in amino acids: CASSMNGETQYF. The CDR3 coding sequence is TGTGCCAGCAGCATGAACGGGGAGACCCAGTACTTC. The rearrangement uses TRBV7-9 and TRBJ2-5; D not resolved. This CDR3 has 12 residues. CDR1 and CDR2 (germline): SEHNR, FQNEAQ (reference sequence). V dropped 5 bases and J dropped 5 bases, with 9 bases sitting between them.

The CDR3 region is CSARTGTGGDEQYF. For the CDR3, the DNA is TGCAGTGCTAGAACCGGGACAGGGGGCGACGAGCAGTACTTC. The chain joins TRBV20-1 to TRBJ2-7; 12 bases line up with TRBD1. From germline, CDR1 is DFQATT and CDR2 SNEGSKA (reference sequence). CDR3 length equals 14 residues. The trim removed 2 bases at V and 5 bases at J, leaving 4 bases unmatched.

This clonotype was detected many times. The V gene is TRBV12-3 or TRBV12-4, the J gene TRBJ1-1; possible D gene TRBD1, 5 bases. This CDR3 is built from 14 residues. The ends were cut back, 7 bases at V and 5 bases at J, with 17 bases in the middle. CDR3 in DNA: TGTGCCAGCACCAGAAGGGGAATTGGTACTGAAGCTTTCTTT. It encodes CASTRRGIGTEAFF.

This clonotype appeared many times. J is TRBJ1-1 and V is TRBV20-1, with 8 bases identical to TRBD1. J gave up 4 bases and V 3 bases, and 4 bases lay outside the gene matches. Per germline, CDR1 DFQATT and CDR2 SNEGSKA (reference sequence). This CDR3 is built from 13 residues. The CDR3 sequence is CSASRTGGTEAFF. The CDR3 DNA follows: TGCAGTGCTAGCCGTACAGGGGGCACTGAAGCTTTCTTT.

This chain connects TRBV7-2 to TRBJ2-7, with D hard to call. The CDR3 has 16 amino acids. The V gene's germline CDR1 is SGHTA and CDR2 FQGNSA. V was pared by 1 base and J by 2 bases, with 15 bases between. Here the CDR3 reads CASSLDFQASTYEQYF. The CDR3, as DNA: TGTGCCAGCAGCTTAGACTTTCAGGCGTCCACCTACGAGCAGTACTTC. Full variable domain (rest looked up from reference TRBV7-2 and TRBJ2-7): GAGVSQSPSNKVTEKGKDVELRCDPISGHTALYWYRQSLGQGLEFLIYFQGNSAPDKSGLPSDRFSAERTGGSVSTLTIQRTQQEDSAVYLCASSLDFQASTYEQYFGPGTRLTVT.

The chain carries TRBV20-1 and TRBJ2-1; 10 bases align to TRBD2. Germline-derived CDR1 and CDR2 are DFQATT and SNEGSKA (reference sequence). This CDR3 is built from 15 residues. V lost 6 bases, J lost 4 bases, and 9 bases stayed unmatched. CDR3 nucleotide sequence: TGCAGTGCCAGACCCGGGACTAGCGTATACAATGAGCAGTTCTTC. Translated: CSARPGTSVYNEQFF.

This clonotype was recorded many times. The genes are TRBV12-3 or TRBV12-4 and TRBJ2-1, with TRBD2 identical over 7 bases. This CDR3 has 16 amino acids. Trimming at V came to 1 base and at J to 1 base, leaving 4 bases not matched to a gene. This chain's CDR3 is CASSLGAGESYNEQFF. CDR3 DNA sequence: TGTGCCAGCAGTTTAGGGGCGGGAGAGTCCTACAATGAGCAGTTCTTC.

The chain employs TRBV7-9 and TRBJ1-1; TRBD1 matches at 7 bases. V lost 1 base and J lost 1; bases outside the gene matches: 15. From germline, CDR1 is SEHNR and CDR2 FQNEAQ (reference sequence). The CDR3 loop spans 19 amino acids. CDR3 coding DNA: TGTGCCAGCAGCTTAGGTTCCCATCCGACAGGGCAGAAGAACACTGAAGCTTTCTTT. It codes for CASSLGSHPTGQKNTEAFF.

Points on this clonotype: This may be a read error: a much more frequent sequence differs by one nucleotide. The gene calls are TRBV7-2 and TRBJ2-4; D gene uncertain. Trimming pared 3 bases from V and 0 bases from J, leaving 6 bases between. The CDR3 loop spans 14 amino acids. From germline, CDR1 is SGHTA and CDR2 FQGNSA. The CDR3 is CTSSFSPAKNIQYF. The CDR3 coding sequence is TGTACCAGCAGCTTCTCCCCAGCCAAAAACATTCAGTACTTC.

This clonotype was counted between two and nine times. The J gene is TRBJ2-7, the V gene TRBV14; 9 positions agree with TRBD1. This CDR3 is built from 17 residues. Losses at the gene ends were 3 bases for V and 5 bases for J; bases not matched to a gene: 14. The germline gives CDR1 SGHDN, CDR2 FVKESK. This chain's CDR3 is CASSQRRPGTGCDEQYF. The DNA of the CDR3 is TGTGCCAGCAGCCAGAGAAGACCCGGGACAGGGTGTGACGAGCAGTACTTC.

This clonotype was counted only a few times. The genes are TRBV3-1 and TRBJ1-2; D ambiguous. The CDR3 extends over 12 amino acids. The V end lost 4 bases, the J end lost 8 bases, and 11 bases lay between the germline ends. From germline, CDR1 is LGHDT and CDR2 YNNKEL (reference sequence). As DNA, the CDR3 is TGTGCCAGCAGCCGGGAGCTCCTAGGCTACACCTTC. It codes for CASSRELLGYTF.

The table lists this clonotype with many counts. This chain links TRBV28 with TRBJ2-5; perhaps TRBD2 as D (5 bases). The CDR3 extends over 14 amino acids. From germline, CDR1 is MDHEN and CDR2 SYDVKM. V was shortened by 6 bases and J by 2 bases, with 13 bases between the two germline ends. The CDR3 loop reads CASRSTAAQETQYF. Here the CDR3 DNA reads TGTGCCAGCAGGAGCACAGCGGCTCAAGAGACCCAGTACTTC.

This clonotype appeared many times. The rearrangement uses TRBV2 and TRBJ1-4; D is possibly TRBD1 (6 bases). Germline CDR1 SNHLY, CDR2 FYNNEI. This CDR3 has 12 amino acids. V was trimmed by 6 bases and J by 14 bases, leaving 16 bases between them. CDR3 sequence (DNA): TGTGCCAGCAGCAACCCTCCCGGGGGCCTGTTTTTT. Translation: CASSNPPGGLFF.

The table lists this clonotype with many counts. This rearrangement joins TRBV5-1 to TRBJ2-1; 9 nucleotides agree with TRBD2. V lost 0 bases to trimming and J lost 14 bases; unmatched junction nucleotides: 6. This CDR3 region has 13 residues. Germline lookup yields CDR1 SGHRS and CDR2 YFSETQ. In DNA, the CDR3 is TGCGCCAGCAGCTTGGTGATAGCGGGAGAAAAGTTCTTC. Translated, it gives CASSLVIAGEKFF.

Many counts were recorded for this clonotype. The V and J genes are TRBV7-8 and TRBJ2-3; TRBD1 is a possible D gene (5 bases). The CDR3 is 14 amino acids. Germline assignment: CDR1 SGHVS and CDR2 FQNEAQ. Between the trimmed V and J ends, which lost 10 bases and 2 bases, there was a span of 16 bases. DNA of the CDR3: TGTGCCACCAGTTGGGGCGGTTCCACAGATACGCAGTATTTT. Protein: CATSWGGSTDTQYF.